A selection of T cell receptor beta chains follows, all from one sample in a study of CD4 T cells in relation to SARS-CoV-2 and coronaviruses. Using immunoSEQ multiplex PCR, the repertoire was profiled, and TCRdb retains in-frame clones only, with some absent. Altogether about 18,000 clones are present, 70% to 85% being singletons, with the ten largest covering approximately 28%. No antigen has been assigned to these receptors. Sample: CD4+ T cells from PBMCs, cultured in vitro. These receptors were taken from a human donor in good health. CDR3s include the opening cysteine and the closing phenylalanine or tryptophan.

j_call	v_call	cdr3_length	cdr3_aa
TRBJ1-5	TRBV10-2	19	CASSEEIGGFGYSNQPQHF
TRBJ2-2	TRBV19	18	CASRDLGAGVADTGELFF
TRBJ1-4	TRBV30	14	CAWSGGNGNEKLFF
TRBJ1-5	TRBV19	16	CASTGGHWERNQPQHF
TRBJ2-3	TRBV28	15	CASSRAGQQTDTQYF
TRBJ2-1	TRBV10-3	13	CAISATGLTEQFF
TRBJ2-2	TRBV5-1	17	CASSLAAFGGTTGELFF
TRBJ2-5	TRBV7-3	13	CASSLDGAETQYF
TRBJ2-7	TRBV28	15	CASSLMGLVGYEQYF
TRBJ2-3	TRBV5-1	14	CASKEGSSTDTQYF
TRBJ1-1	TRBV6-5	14	CASSYQGADTEAFF
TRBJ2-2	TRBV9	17	CASSKNPSGRSTGELFF
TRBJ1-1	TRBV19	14	CASRPRTGNTEAFF
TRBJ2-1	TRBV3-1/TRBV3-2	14	CASSQEGGISEQFF
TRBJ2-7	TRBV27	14	CASRFLTGSYEQYF
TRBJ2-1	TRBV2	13	CASRLLGFNEQFF
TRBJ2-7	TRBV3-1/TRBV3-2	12	CASSQDTHEQYF
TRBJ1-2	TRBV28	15	CASSFRDRSNYGYTF
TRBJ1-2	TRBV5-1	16	CASSPRGAETNYGYTF
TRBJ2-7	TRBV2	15	CASSEQGSPTSGQYF
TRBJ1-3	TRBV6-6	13	CASSYNILNTIYF
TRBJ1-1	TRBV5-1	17	CASSPVPQRAGNTEAFF
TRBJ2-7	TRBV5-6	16	CASSLVRDRVEMEQYF
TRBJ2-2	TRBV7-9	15	CASSFETPGAGELFF
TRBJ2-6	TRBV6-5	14	CASSIQDAANVLTF
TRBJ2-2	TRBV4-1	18	CASSPPSAGGRGTGELFF
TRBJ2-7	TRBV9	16	CASSVAGGRPPYEQYF
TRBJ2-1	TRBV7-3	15	CASSFEGRSYNEQFF
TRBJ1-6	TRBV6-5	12	CASRAGNSPLHF
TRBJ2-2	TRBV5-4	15	CASRQDLSRSGELFF
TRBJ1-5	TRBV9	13	CASSVAPSQPQHF
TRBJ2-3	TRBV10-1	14	CASSVAGNTDTQYF
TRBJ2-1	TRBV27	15	CASSIGTTNYNEQFF
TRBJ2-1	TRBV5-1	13	CASSSLNYDEQFF
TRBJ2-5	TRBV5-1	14	CASSFFTSQETQYF
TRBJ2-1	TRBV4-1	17	CASSQVGYSGRLDEQFF
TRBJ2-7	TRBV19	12	CASSDRGYEQYF
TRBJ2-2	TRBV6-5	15	CASSYSRVGTGELFF
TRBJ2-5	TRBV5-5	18	CASSLTISTGGLQETQYF
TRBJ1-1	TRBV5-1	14	CASSLVSESTEAFF
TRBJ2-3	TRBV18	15	CASSPLAGNTDTQYF
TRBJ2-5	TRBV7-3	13	CASSPARGETQYF
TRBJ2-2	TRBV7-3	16	CASSSNHAANTGELFF
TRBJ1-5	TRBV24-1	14	CATSDHGPGQPQHF
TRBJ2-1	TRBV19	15	CASSPRGVSYNEQFF
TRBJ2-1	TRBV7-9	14	CASSFLTGFNEQFF
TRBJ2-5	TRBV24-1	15	CATSEHSQDKETQYF
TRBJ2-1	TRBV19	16	CASSLQGFSGNNEQFF
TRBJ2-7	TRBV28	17	CASSFEEPGQGDYEQYF